This TCR beta chain was obtained from a study of T cells after yellow fever vaccination. Study results and limitations: Clones that expanded after primary vaccination mostly reappeared after the booster (roughly 95% CD4, 70% to 90% CD8). On re-exposure, the response was weaker but peaked faster, at day 5 versus 15.

Template switching with 5'RACE generated the TCR cDNA and added a universal primer site and UMIs. TCRdb redid the calling of the 5' RACE reads with MiXCR, one entry per CDR3 protein. This table has hundreds of thousands of distinct CDR3 sequences, roughly 5.6% appearing once. This CDR3 is 12 amino acids long. V lost 5 bases to trimming and J lost 6 bases, with 10 bases between them. Looked up from germline, CDR1 is SEHNR and CDR2 is FQNEAQ (reference sequence). In its sample, this clonotype was seen many times. Its specificity is not known. The rearrangement links TRBV7-9 to TRBJ1-1; unclear D gene. The sample in question was CD4+ T cells sorted from PBMCs, obtained on the day of the yellow fever booster vaccination. This TCR was recovered from a man between 18 and 29 years old who received the YFV17D yellow fever vaccine. The CDR3 sequence: CASSPLVAEAFF. The CDR3 DNA sequence: TGTGCCAGCAGCCCCTTAGTGGCTGAAGCTTTCTTT. The whole variable domain, remainder taken from reference TRBV7-9 and TRBJ1-1, is DTGVSQNPRHKITKRGQNVTFRCDPISEHNRLYWYRQTLGQGPEFLTYFQNEAQLEKSRLLSDRFSAERPKGSFSTLEIQRTEQGDSAMYLCASSPLVAEAFFGQGTRLTVV.